The next 2 T cell receptor beta chains were all read from a single sample in a study of CD8 T cells in ankylosing spondylitis. These receptors lack a known antigen. TCRdb processed the 5' RACE reads anew with MiXCR; each CDR3 protein has one entry. Of around 770,000 distinct CDR3 sequences detected, about 10% appear once; the ten largest clones hold 0.51%. Study results and caveats: For ankylosing spondylitis blood, a TCR beta motif of seven to nine highly homologous variants appeared characteristic.

The sequenced sample consisted of blood, either unsorted or a sorted T cell fraction (not recorded which). The receptors originated from a male donor with ankylosing spondylitis.

V gene TRBV7-2 combines with J gene TRBJ1-2; D remains unclear. CDR3 length: 14 residues. Germline CDR1 is SGHTA and CDR2 is FQGNSA. V lost 1 base to trimming and J lost 4 bases, with 10 bases between them. This chain's CDR3 is CASSLGRSSYGYTF. CDR3 nucleotides: TGTGCCAGCAGCTTAGGACGGTCATCCTATGGCTACACCTTC.

The chain joins TRBV11-3 to TRBJ2-1, with TRBD2 matching over 12 bases. The V gene end was trimmed by 0 bases and the J gene end by 9 bases; junction bases not matched to a gene: 9. The CDR3 has 17 residues. Germline CDR1 is SGHNT and CDR2 is YENEEA. The CDR3 DNA reads TGTGCCAGCAGCTTAGATCTGGCTAGCGGGAGGGTGGGTGAGCAGTTCTTC. Residues: CASSLDLASGRVGEQFF.